A single sample gave rise to the 21 T cell receptor beta chains below, sequenced in a study of T cells in women clearing cervical HPV infection. The table came from immunoSEQ multiplex PCR; TCRdb's copy has only in-frame clones and leaves some out. The listing contains approximately 13,000 clones. What was sequenced was blood buffy coat. The receptors were gathered from a woman between 18 and 69 years old with a cervical HPV16 infection that either progressed to CIN3+ or cleared (not recorded which).

As for this clone: The CDR3 end falls 3 residues outside the read, so it is completed with the germline J gene. The chain recombines TRBV2 with TRBJ1-1; 9 bases fit TRBD1. The CDR3 runs 17 residues. Germline CDR1 SNHLY, CDR2 FYNNEI. The V and J ends lost 6 bases and 4 bases, in that order; junction bases with no gene match: 15. The CDR3 here is CASRAHLQQGAGTEAFF. The sequenced CDR3 bases are TGTGCCAGCAGAGCCCACCTACAACAGGGGGCGGGCACTGAA.

With respect to this clone: Read coverage stops 3 residues before the CDR3 terminus; the germline J gene supplies the remainder. The V and J genes are TRBV6-2 or TRBV6-3 and TRBJ2-7, with D tentatively TRBD1 (5 bases). The CDR3 is made up of 15 amino acids. V dropped 6 bases and J dropped 1 base, with 16 bases sitting between them. Germline values: CDR1 MNHEY, CDR2 SVGEGT. Incomplete CDR3 DNA: TGTGCCAGCAGCACCCTAGGTAGGGGTTCCTACGAG. This gives the protein CASSTLGRGSYE. The full CDR3 is CASSTLGRGSYEQYF.

CDR3 loop: CASSLTVGANVLFF. The sequenced CDR3 bases are TGTGCCAGCAGCTTAACGGTGGGGGCCAACGTG. The gene calls are TRBV7-3 and TRBJ2-2, with TRBD1 as a possible D gene (6 bases). The read finishes 3 residues shy of the CDR3 end, and the germline J gene is used to complete it. The CDR3 runs 14 residues. The germline V gene encodes CDR1 SGHTA and CDR2 FQGTGA.

On this clone: Sequencing ends 3 residues short of the CDR3 end; the germline J gene provides the rest. The rearrangement links TRBV10-1 to TRBJ2-2; 7 bases line up with TRBD1. Germline V lookup: CDR1 WNHNN, CDR2 SYGVQD (reference sequence). There are 14 residues in the CDR3. Trimming at V came to 6 bases and at J to 3 bases, leaving 4 bases not matched to a gene. The part of the CDR3 DNA that was read is TGCGCCAGCAGCGACAGGGTGGACACCGGGGAG. The encoded protein is CASSDRVDTGE. The whole CDR3 is CASSDRVDTGELFF.

On this clone: Read coverage stops 3 residues before the CDR3 terminus; the germline J gene supplies the remainder. The chain employs TRBV12-3 or TRBV12-4 and TRBJ2-1, with D unclear. V was cut by 3 bases and J by 7 bases, with 4 bases left in between. The CDR3 is 11 residues long. The CDR3 bases that were read are TGTGCCAGCAGTTTTTCAAATGAG. Its protein is CASSFSNE. The entire CDR3 sequence reads CASSFSNEQFF.

With regard to this clone: From the germline J gene comes the end of the CDR3, since the read stops 3 residues before it. The V gene is TRBV6-2 or TRBV6-3, the J gene TRBJ1-5; weak D call: TRBD1 (6 bases). Germline CDR1 is MNHEY and CDR2 is SVGEGT. This CDR3 spans 15 amino acids. V shed 5 bases and J shed 2 bases, with 13 bases lying between them. Incomplete CDR3 DNA: TGTGCCAGCAGTCGGGACACCTCGCGCAATCAGCCC. Residues: CASSRDTSRNQP. The whole CDR3 region reads CASSRDTSRNQPQHF.

Points on this clone: The CDR3 end is not reached by the read, which stops 3 residues before it; the germline J gene fills it in. The rearrangement uses TRBV6-1 and TRBJ2-1; D might be TRBD2 (6 bases). The CDR3 is 13 residues long. The germline CDR1 and CDR2 sequences are MNHNS and SASEGT. Trimming cost V 4 bases and J 4 bases, with 8 bases left between them. The CDR3: CASSAGTYNEQFF. Incomplete CDR3 DNA: TGTGCCAGCAGTGCCGGGACTTACAATGAG.

Concerning this clone: The CDR3 extends 3 residues past the end of the read, so its final part is completed from the germline J gene. J is TRBJ2-1 and V is TRBV28; 7 bases are a match to TRBD2. CDR1 MDHEN and CDR2 SYDVKM come from the germline V gene. The CDR3 length is 15 residues. Losses at the gene ends were 6 bases for V and 5 bases for J; bases not matched to a gene: 10. CDR3 DNA (partial): TGTGCCAGCAGAGTTGGGGGGGTCGGAAACAATGAG. This encodes CASRVGGVGNNE. The full CDR3 sequence reads CASRVGGVGNNEQFF.

The sequenced CDR3 bases are TGTGCCAGTAGTATAGCTACAGGGTCG. Protein: CASSIATGS. The CDR3 as a whole reads CASSIATGSAFF. The chain couples TRBV19 to TRBJ1-1; a possible D gene is TRBD1 (6 bases). The CDR3 goes on 3 residues after the read ends, and that part is filled in from the germline J gene. Germline CDR1 and CDR2: LNHDA and SQIVND (reference sequence). The CDR3 is 12 residues long.

For this clone: The read ends 3 residues early relative to the CDR3; the germline J gene fills the gap. The chain links TRBV2 to TRBJ1-2; D gene unclear. V lost 7 bases and J 5 bases, leaving 11 bases between the germline ends. Looked up from germline, CDR1 is SNHLY and CDR2 is FYNNEI. This CDR3 region has 12 residues. The CDR3: CASTPLIYGYTF. The CDR3 DNA, read in part, is TGTGCCAGCACCCCTTTAATATATGGC.

Comments on this clone: From the germline J gene comes the end of the CDR3, since the read stops 3 residues before it. V and J are TRBV20-1 and TRBJ1-6, with 7 bases fitting TRBD1. CDR3 length: 15 amino acids. CDR1 is DFQATT and CDR2 is SNEGSKA in the germline V gene (reference sequence). The trim removed 5 bases at V and 6 bases at J, leaving 10 bases unmatched. CDR3 DNA, as far as it was read: TGCAGTGCTCGAACTCCAACAGGGGTTAATTCACCC. It codes for CSARTPTGVNSP. The CDR3 in its entirety is CSARTPTGVNSPLHF.

In regard to this clone: The read terminates 3 residues ahead of where the CDR3 ends, so the germline J gene completes it. V and J are TRBV10-1 and TRBJ2-1, with 8 nucleotides matching TRBD1. V shed 2 bases, J shed 9 bases, and the junction held 9 bases outside the gene matches. The CDR3 contains 15 residues. CDR1 and CDR2 (germline): WNHNN, SYGVQD (reference sequence). CDR3 amino acids: CASSENQGAWVEQFF. The CDR3 bases that were read are TGCGCCAGCAGTGAGAATCAGGGGGCATGGGTTGAG.

As regards this clone: The read terminates 3 residues ahead of where the CDR3 ends, so the germline J gene completes it. This chain uses TRBV6-1 with TRBJ1-2; D gene unclear. CDR3 length equals 13 residues. Germline values: CDR1 MNHNS, CDR2 SASEGT. The CDR3 region is CASWEGVVDTYTF. CDR3 bases read: TGTGCCAGCTGGGAAGGTGTAGTAGATACC.

With regard to this clone: The read ends 3 residues shy of where the CDR3 ends; the end is completed using the germline J gene. The chain recombines TRBV7-9 with TRBJ1-2; maybe TRBD1 (6 bases). The CDR3 has 15 residues. Per the germline V gene, CDR1 is SEHNR and CDR2 is FQNEAQ (reference sequence). This CDR3 reads CASSSRGGTYNDYTF. The CDR3 bases that were read are TGTGCCAGCAGCTCCCGGGGGGGCACCTACAATGAC.

Concerning this clone: The read halts 3 residues ahead of the CDR3 end, with the missing end drawn from the germline J gene. This sequence joins TRBV29-1 and TRBJ2-5, with a weak D call TRBD2 (5 bases). Germline lookup yields CDR1 SQVTM and CDR2 ANQGSEA. V lost 5 bases to trimming and J lost 4 bases, with 17 bases between them. The CDR3 is made up of 14 amino acids. CDR3 DNA (partial): TGCAGCGTTCTTTCCGGGGTCGTAACAGAGACC. Translation gives CSVLSGVVTET. The whole CDR3 protein is CSVLSGVVTETQYF.

About this clone: Coverage ceases 3 residues before the CDR3 finishes, and the germline J gene fills in the end. V gene TRBV11-3 combines with J gene TRBJ2-5; TRBD1 matches 9 bases. The CDR3 extends over 15 amino acids. With 6 bases clipped from V and 5 bases from J, the junction kept 10 bases outside the gene matches. CDR1 SGHNT and CDR2 YENEEA come from the germline V gene. CDR3 bases read: TGTGCCAGCAGGTTAACAGGGGGCCGACGCGAGACC. It yields the protein CASRLTGGRRET. In full, the CDR3 is CASRLTGGRRETQYF.

The CDR3 reads CAISEVSGSDEQFF. Partial CDR3 DNA: TGTGCCATCAGTGAGGTCTCGGGGTCGGATGAG. This chain connects TRBV10-3 to TRBJ2-1, with D possibly being TRBD2 (5 bases). The read comes to an end 3 residues before the CDR3 does, leaving the germline J gene to fill in the end. Germline V gene sequence: CDR1 ENHRY, CDR2 SYGVKD. V was shortened by 2 bases and J by 8 bases, with 13 bases between the two germline ends. The CDR3 is 14 residues long.

CDR3 bases read: TGTGCCAGCACCCCCAGGACTAGCGGGTTGGGTGAG. The encoded protein is CASTPRTSGLGE. The full CDR3 is CASTPRTSGLGEQFF. V is TRBV28 and J is TRBJ2-1; the match to TRBD2 covers 11 bases. The read gets to within 3 residues of the CDR3 end, and the germline J gene fills in the rest. This CDR3 contains 15 residues. Germline-derived CDR1 and CDR2 are MDHEN and SYDVKM. Germline trimming cut 7 bases from V and 9 bases from J; bases unmatched to any gene: 11.

CDR3 sequence reads: CSARDVARGYEQYF. The covered CDR3 bases are TGCAGTGCTAGAGATGTGGCCAGGGGGTACGAG. The V gene is TRBV20-1, the J gene TRBJ2-7; TRBD1 matches at 7 bases. The read ends 3 residues shy of where the CDR3 ends; the end is completed using the germline J gene. Per the germline V gene, CDR1 is DFQATT and CDR2 is SNEGSKA (reference sequence). This CDR3 contains 14 residues. V was clipped by 0 bases and J by 4 bases; unmatched bases: 6.

The covered CDR3 bases are TGCGCCAGCAGCTTGGTTGGGCAGGGGAGCGAAAAA. Translating it yields CASSLVGQGSEK. The full CDR3 protein reads CASSLVGQGSEKLFF. The chain has TRBV5-1 and TRBJ1-4, with D maybe TRBD1 (6 bases). The read comes to an end 3 residues before the CDR3 does, leaving the germline J gene to fill in the end. Germline V lookup: CDR1 SGHRS, CDR2 YFSETQ. The CDR3 has 15 residues. V lost 0 bases and J lost 8, with 14 bases in between.

Remarks on this clone: The read ends 3 residues shy of where the CDR3 ends; the end is completed using the germline J gene. V gene TRBV7-9 combines with J gene TRBJ2-4; D is perhaps TRBD2 (5 bases). This CDR3 is 15 amino acids long. The germline V gene has CDR1 SEHNR and CDR2 FQNEAQ (reference sequence). CDR3 DNA, as far as it was read: TGTGCCAGCAGCTTAGAACTCGGGGTTAGCTATGGT. Amino acids: CASSLELGVSYG. Given in full, the CDR3 is CASSLELGVSYGQYF.